A single sample gave rise to the 30 T cell receptor beta chains below, sequenced in a study of cytomegalovirus exposure and HLA in healthy donors. The PCR used 60 Vbeta and 13 Jbeta primers. Only in-frame clones appear in the TCRdb table, and some are missing; sequencing was by immunoSEQ multiplex PCR. This sample's clone table lists about 120,000 clones. Sequenced: PBMCs. The receptors were sampled from a woman between 40 and 55 years old in good health and CMV-seropositive.

The chain employs TRBV5-1 and TRBJ1-1; 10 nucleotides align to TRBD1. The CDR3 covers 15 residues. The germline V gene has CDR1 SGHRS and CDR2 YFSETQ. With V trimmed by 4 bases and J by 5 bases, 8 bases remained unmatched. The CDR3 is CASSPTGTGVTEAFF. The CDR3 nucleotides read TGCGCCAGCAGCCCCACCGGGACAGGGGTGACTGAAGCTTTCTTT.

The chain employs TRBV28 and TRBJ1-2; D not certain. The CDR3 runs to 15 residues. The V and J ends lost 2 bases and 8 bases respectively, with 18 bases between them. Germline assignment: CDR1 MDHEN and CDR2 SYDVKM. As DNA, the CDR3 is TGTGCCAGCAGTTTACCAGAGGGCCTCCATTGGGGCTACACCTTC. Translating gives CASSLPEGLHWGYTF.

The chain uses TRBV28 and TRBJ1-5, with D unclear. Looked up from germline, CDR1 is MDHEN and CDR2 is SYDVKM. The CDR3 covers 15 residues. The V gene lost 7 bases and the J gene lost 2 bases, with 15 bases spanning the gap. In nucleotides, the CDR3 is TGTGCCAGCATTTTTTCCACAAGCGGCAATCAGCCCCAGCATTTT. Protein sequence: CASIFSTSGNQPQHF. Combining the CDR3 with reference TRBV28 and TRBJ1-5 gives the whole variable domain DVKVTQSSRYLVKRTGEKVFLECVQDMDHENMFWYRQDPGLGLRLIYFSYDVKMKEKGDIPEGYSVSREKKERFSLILESASTNQTSMYLCASIFSTSGNQPQHFGDGTRLSIL.

CDR3 residues: CASSLDIAGQLLTGELFF. The DNA for the CDR3 is TGCGCCAGCAGCTTGGATATTGCAGGACAGCTTCTCACCGGGGAGCTGTTTTTT. This chain connects TRBV5-1 to TRBJ2-2, with D maybe TRBD1 (6 bases). Germline CDR1 SGHRS, CDR2 YFSETQ. The CDR3 covers 18 residues. V was trimmed by 0 bases and J by 4 bases, leaving 19 bases between them.

Note on this clone: Its ends do not fully match the called genes, so a read error is possible. The rearrangement joins TRBV7-2 to TRBJ1-3; D gene ambiguous. Germline values: CDR1 SGHTA, CDR2 FQGNSA. The CDR3 spans 14 residues. Here the CDR3 reads CASSSGDSGNTIYF. Here the CDR3 DNA reads TGTGCCAGCAGCTCCGGAGACTCTGGAAATACCATATATTTT.

The chain couples TRBV2 to TRBJ1-4; D call uncertain. CDR1 and CDR2 (germline): SNHLY, FYNNEI. The CDR3 covers 15 residues. V lost 10 bases to trimming and J lost 3 bases, with 18 bases between them. CDR3 amino acids: CATHSRGTANEKLFF. CDR3 coding DNA: TGTGCCACCCACAGTCGGGGTACGGCTAATGAAAAACTGTTTTTT.

The chain's CDR3 is CASADAPGRLAKNIQYF. In nucleotides, the CDR3 is TGTGCCAGCGCTGATGCCCCCGGCAGGTTAGCCAAAAACATTCAGTACTTC. The chain carries TRBV27 and TRBJ2-4; D gene unclear. The ends were cut back, 8 bases at V and 0 bases at J, with 20 bases in the middle. CDR1 MNHEY and CDR2 SMNVEV come from the germline V gene (reference sequence). This CDR3 spans 17 amino acids.

The rearrangement links TRBV29-1 to TRBJ2-7; 7 nucleotides agree with TRBD2. From germline, CDR1 is SQVTM and CDR2 ANQGSEA. The trim removed 4 bases at V and 7 bases at J, leaving 10 bases unmatched. This CDR3 has 13 amino acids. The CDR3 coding sequence is TGCAGCGTTGTGCTAGCGGTCCCCTCGGAGCAGTACTTC. It yields the protein CSVVLAVPSEQYF.

V gene TRBV5-4 combines with J gene TRBJ2-1; D is perhaps TRBD2 (5 bases). Trimming shortened V by 4 bases and J by 7 bases, and 12 bases separated the two germline ends. CDR3 size: 13 residues. Germline CDR1 SGHNT, CDR2 YYREEE (reference sequence). CDR3 residues: CASSKDSRNEQFF. CDR3 coding DNA: TGTGCCAGCAGCAAGGACTCGCGGAATGAGCAGTTCTTC.

CDR3 bases: TGCGCCAGCAGCTTGGGGGCGGGAGGGCTCGAGCAGTACTTC. This gives the protein CASSLGAGGLEQYF. V usage is TRBV5-1 and J usage is TRBJ2-7; 9 bases line up with TRBD2. The CDR3 runs 14 residues. J was trimmed by 6 bases and V by 0 bases; bases with no gene match: 4. Germline V gives CDR1 SGHRS, CDR2 YFSETQ.

V and J are TRBV6-5 and TRBJ1-5; perhaps TRBD1 as D (6 bases). V dropped 6 bases and J dropped 8 bases, with 14 bases sitting between them. The germline V gene has CDR1 MNHEY and CDR2 SVGAGI. CDR3 length: 13 residues. CDR3 loop: CASRAGVLEPQHF. The CDR3 DNA reads as TGTGCCAGCAGAGCAGGGGTTTTGGAGCCCCAGCATTTT.

The chain carries TRBV23-1 and TRBJ1-1; D is unresolved. TRBV23-1 is an ORF; its function is uncertain. This CDR3 comprises 16 residues. V gave up 2 bases and J gave up 1 base, with 14 bases separating them. In DNA, the CDR3 is TGCGCCAGCAGTCAAGGGAGACGGGAGACGAACACTGAAGCTTTCTTT. Translation: CASSQGRRETNTEAFF.

The chain recombines TRBV14 with TRBJ2-1, with TRBD1 identical over 8 bases. Germline assignment: CDR1 SGHDN and CDR2 FVKESK. The CDR3 runs 15 residues. Trimming took 1 base from V and 5 from J; bases not matched to a gene: 4. The CDR3 protein is CASSQGGRGHNEQFF. CDR3 in DNA: TGTGCCAGCAGCCAAGGTGGCAGGGGGCACAATGAGCAGTTCTTC.

The V and J genes are TRBV7-2 and TRBJ2-7, with 10 bases aligning to TRBD1. This CDR3 region has 15 residues. J gave up 5 bases and V 2 bases, and 6 bases lay outside the gene matches. The germline V gene has CDR1 SGHTA and CDR2 FQGNSA. The CDR3 DNA reads as TGTGCCAGCAGCTTACGGGGACAGGGGATTCACGAGCAGTACTTC. This codes for CASSLRGQGIHEQYF.

The chain has TRBV19 and TRBJ2-3, with D maybe TRBD1 (5 bases). V was clipped by 9 bases and J by 2 bases, with 6 bases between them. This CDR3 contains 11 residues. The germline V gene has CDR1 LNHDA and CDR2 SQIVND (reference sequence). The CDR3 protein is CASRATDTQYF. The CDR3 DNA follows: TGTGCCAGCAGGGCCACAGATACGCAGTATTTT.

The V and J genes are TRBV15 and TRBJ1-1; D is perhaps TRBD1 (5 bases). V was clipped by 0 bases and J by 2 bases, with 13 bases between them. From germline, CDR1 is LNHNV and CDR2 YYDKDF (reference sequence). The CDR3 runs 16 residues. The DNA for the CDR3 is TGTGCCACCAGCAGAGATCGTGAGGGGACTAACACTGAAGCTTTCTTT. Translating gives CATSRDREGTNTEAFF.

The chain combines TRBV2 with TRBJ1-3; tentative D call: TRBD1 (6 bases). The V gene lost 2 bases and the J gene lost 2 bases, with 10 bases spanning the gap. Germline-derived CDR1 and CDR2 are SNHLY and FYNNEI. There are 15 residues in the CDR3. The CDR3 coding sequence is TGTGCCAGCAGTGAACAGGGGTTCCCTGGAAACACCATATATTTT. This gives the protein CASSEQGFPGNTIYF. Full variable domain (rest looked up from reference TRBV2 and TRBJ1-3): EPEVTQTPSHQVTQMGQEVILRCVPISNHLYFYWYRQILGQKVEFLVSFYNNEISEKSEIFDDQFSVERPDGSNFTLKIRSTKLEDSAMYFCASSEQGFPGNTIYFGEGSWLTVV.

The CDR3 coding sequence is TGTGCCTGGAGTGTGGGACTGGACACTGAAGCTTTCTTT. Translating it yields CAWSVGLDTEAFF. This chain uses TRBV30 with TRBJ1-1; D perhaps matches TRBD1 (5 bases). The ends were cut back, 0 bases at V and 3 bases at J, with 8 bases in the middle. Germline assignment: CDR1 GTSNPN and CDR2 SVGIG (reference sequence). The CDR3 runs 13 residues.

This chain joins TRBV21-1 and TRBJ2-1; the D segment call TRBD2 is taken from the table without a DNA check. TRBV21-1 is a listed pseudogene. CDR3 length: 16 residues. CDR3 protein: CASSKDGSGSYNEQFF. CDR3 bases: TGTGCCAGCAGCAAAGATGGCAGCGGTTCCTACAATGAGCAGTTCTTC.

V and J are TRBV25-1 and TRBJ2-7; D might be TRBD1 (6 bases). V dropped 5 bases and J dropped 0 bases, with 20 bases sitting between them. The CDR3 contains 17 residues. Germline CDR1 reads MGHDK; CDR2 reads SYGVNS. The chain's CDR3 is CASSQTTGQENSYEQYF. The CDR3, as DNA: TGTGCCAGCAGTCAGACGACGGGACAAGAAAACTCCTACGAGCAGTACTTC.

The J gene is TRBJ1-1, the V gene TRBV18; tentatively, D is TRBD1 (6 bases). Germline lookup yields CDR1 KGHSH and CDR2 LQKENI. The ends were cut back, 3 bases at V and 2 bases at J, with 10 bases in the middle. There are 14 residues in the CDR3. The CDR3 sequence is CASSPDSRNTEAFF. The CDR3 DNA follows: TGTGCCAGCTCACCGGACAGCCGAAACACTGAAGCTTTCTTT.

This chain connects TRBV7-3 to TRBJ2-7; the match to TRBD2 covers 7 bases. Germline CDR1 and CDR2: SGHTA and FQGTGA. CDR3 length: 14 residues. The J segment lost 5 bases and the V segment lost 1 base, leaving 5 bases of the junction unmatched. The CDR3 region is CASSLSGSPNEQYF. CDR3 DNA: TGTGCCAGCAGCTTAAGCGGGAGTCCCAACGAGCAGTACTTC.

This chain's CDR3 is CASSVGDTERWNQPQHF. DNA of the CDR3: TGTGCCAGCAGCGTAGGGGACACGGAAAGGTGGAATCAGCCCCAGCATTTT. The V and J genes are TRBV9 and TRBJ1-5; possibly TRBD1 for D (6 bases). Trimming took 0 bases from V and 4 from J, leaving 17 bases between them. This CDR3 is 17 amino acids long. Germline CDR1 SGDLS, CDR2 YYNGEE.

The chain uses TRBV2 and TRBJ2-7, with TRBD2 identical over 11 bases. The CDR3 contains 20 residues. V lost 4 bases to trimming and J lost 2 bases; unmatched junction nucleotides: 19. Germline CDR1 SNHLY, CDR2 FYNNEI. The CDR3 loop is CASSGLVDFRPSGRTYEQYF. CDR3 DNA: TGTGCCAGCAGTGGTTTAGTGGACTTTCGGCCTAGCGGGAGGACCTACGAGCAGTACTTC.

The DNA for the CDR3 is TGTGCCACCAGCAGAGTGGGCTATGAGCAGTTCTTC. It yields the protein CATSRVGYEQFF. V usage is TRBV15 and J usage is TRBJ2-1; D not certain. The germline V and J ends were trimmed by 1 base and 8 bases, with 6 bases remaining between them. Germline assignment: CDR1 LNHNV and CDR2 YYDKDF (reference sequence). CDR3 length: 12 residues. Based on the CDR3 plus reference TRBV15 and TRBJ2-1, the full variable domain is DAMVIQNPRYQVTQFGKPVTLSCSQTLNHNVMYWYQQKSSQAPKLLFHYYDKDFNNEADTPDNFQSRRPNTSFCFLDIRSPGLGDTAMYLCATSRVGYEQFFGPGTRLTVL.

This sequence joins TRBV9 and TRBJ2-7; 9 bases align to TRBD1. Germline CDR1 SGDLS, CDR2 YYNGEE. The CDR3 is made up of 14 amino acids. The V segment lost 3 bases and the J segment 2 bases; nucleotides outside the gene matches: 3. The CDR3 sequence is CASSEGTGPYEQYF. As DNA, the CDR3 is TGTGCCAGCAGCGAGGGGACAGGGCCCTACGAGCAGTACTTC.

The chain is built from TRBV9 and TRBJ2-3; tentatively, D is TRBD2 (5 bases). The length of the CDR3 is 14 residues. CDR1 and CDR2 from the germline V gene are SGDLS and YYNGEE. Between the trimmed V and J ends, which lost 3 bases and 7 bases, there was a span of 15 bases. CDR3 bases: TGTGCCAGCAGCGACGGGAACGCCGGGCATACGCAGTATTTT. Its protein is CASSDGNAGHTQYF.

V and J are TRBV9 and TRBJ1-4, with TRBD1 matching 7 bases. CDR1 and CDR2 (germline): SGDLS, YYNGEE. J lost 8 bases, V lost 4 bases, and 17 bases had no gene match. The CDR3 is 17 amino acids. CDR3 protein: CASSTSTFEGAEEKLFF. The CDR3 nucleotides read TGTGCCAGCAGCACTTCCACTTTTGAGGGGGCGGAAGAAAAACTGTTTTTT.

The chain couples TRBV20-1 to TRBJ2-1; TRBD2 matches 7 bases. In germline, CDR1 is DFQATT, CDR2 SNEGSKA (reference sequence). After removal of 4 bases from V and 8 bases from J, the junction contained 2 bases not matched to a gene. The CDR3 consists of 11 residues. This CDR3 reads CSAITSDEQFF. Here the CDR3 DNA reads TGCAGTGCTATTACTAGCGATGAGCAGTTCTTC.

CDR3 loop: CASSPWTSGSTDTQYF. The DNA of the CDR3 is TGCGCCAGCAGCCCTTGGACTAGCGGGAGCACAGATACGCAGTATTTT. The rearrangement links TRBV5-1 to TRBJ2-3; 11 bases line up with TRBD2. CDR3 length equals 16 residues. J gave up 0 bases and V 4 bases, and 4 bases lay outside the gene matches. Germline V gene sequence: CDR1 SGHRS, CDR2 YFSETQ.